This T cell receptor beta chain was sequenced in a study of OX40 agonist ivuxolimab in advanced cancers. About the investigation overall: Ivuxolimab was a fully human IgG2 agonistic monoclonal antibody targeting the costimulatory receptor OX40 (CD134). Patients were allowed to have had prior anti-PD-1, anti-PD-L1 or anti-CTLA-4 therapy, and less than 45% of the dose-escalation patients had previously received checkpoint inhibitors. In the dose-escalation cohort, 75% to 90% of patients were male, and the mean age was 60 years with a range of roughly 23 to 90. Peripheral TCRbeta sequencing aimed to test whether ivuxolimab altered TCR sequence diversity and caused clonal T-cell expansion. Of the roughly 50 dose-escalation patients, hepatocellular carcinoma was present in approximately 20, melanoma in approximately 15, renal cell carcinoma in 9 and head and neck cancer in 9. Intravenous ivuxolimab was administered to patients every 2 weeks at six dose levels: 0.01, 0.1, 0.3, 1.5, 3 and 10 mg/kg. Three dose-escalation patients achieved partial responses, one with hepatocellular carcinoma and two with cutaneous melanoma. The paper describes the monotherapy dose-escalation part (N of about 57 patients) of the phase I trial of ivuxolimab.

Patients with autoimmune disease history or receiving systemic immunosuppression were excluded from the trial. Peripheral blood for TCR sequencing was drawn from every dose cohort at baseline, at cycle 4 day 1 and at cycle 7 day 1. The samples were drawn from a first-in-human, open-label, multicenter phase I dose-escalation trial of ivuxolimab. The trial enrolled adults with locally advanced or metastatic head and neck squamous cell, hepatocellular, melanoma or renal cell carcinoma. Before TCR sequencing, CD4+ T cells and CD8+ T cells from peripheral blood were sorted into separate populations. Study-wide conclusions, independent of this receptor: After ivuxolimab, expanded clones were on average more numerous among CD8+ T cells than among CD4+ T cells. At doses from 0.1 to 3.0 mg/kg, clonal expansion was seen in both CD4+ and CD8+ blood T cells between baseline and week 6. Partial responders in the 0.1-3.0 mg/kg groups had among the lowest normalized peripheral clonal expansion, especially among CD8+ T cells. Antigen specificity was not determined for the clonally expanded peripheral T cells. Low levels of normalized T-cell clonal expansion were also seen in some nonresponding patients.

The germline V gene (reference sequence) yields MNHEY for CDR1 and SMNVEV for CDR2. The CDR3 runs 13 residues from the cysteine to the phenylalanine. Only the CDR3 DNA is retained, 39 bases long and in frame from the first base. The junction shows trimming of 5 bases on V and 0 bases on J, plus 4 bases between the germline ends. Genomic DNA was isolated from the sorted cells so that the TCRbeta CDR3 region could be sequenced. The immunoSEQ Assay was used to sequence the TCRbeta CDR3 regions. TCRdb holds this immuneACCESS table with in-frame rearrangements only. Some clones are missing; in checked studies, unresolved V genes explain under half, and the rest has no known cause. Present in this sample are tens of thousands of clones, 75% to 90% of which were seen just once. Together, the top ten hold roughly 31% of the sample. About this clone: The target of this receptor is not known. Base qualities were left out, and no much larger clone turns up one base away.

The sequence joins TRBV27 to TRBJ2-2; too little of a D gene remains to name it. The starting material was CD4+ or CD8+ T cells sorted from blood, obtained in a trial of the OX40 agonist ivuxolimab. This sequence originates from an adult with an advanced solid tumor such as melanoma, head and neck, liver or kidney cancer. The CDR3 protein: CASSPTNTGELFF. The bases read TGTGCCAGCAGTCCTACGAACACCGGGGAGCTGTTTTTT.